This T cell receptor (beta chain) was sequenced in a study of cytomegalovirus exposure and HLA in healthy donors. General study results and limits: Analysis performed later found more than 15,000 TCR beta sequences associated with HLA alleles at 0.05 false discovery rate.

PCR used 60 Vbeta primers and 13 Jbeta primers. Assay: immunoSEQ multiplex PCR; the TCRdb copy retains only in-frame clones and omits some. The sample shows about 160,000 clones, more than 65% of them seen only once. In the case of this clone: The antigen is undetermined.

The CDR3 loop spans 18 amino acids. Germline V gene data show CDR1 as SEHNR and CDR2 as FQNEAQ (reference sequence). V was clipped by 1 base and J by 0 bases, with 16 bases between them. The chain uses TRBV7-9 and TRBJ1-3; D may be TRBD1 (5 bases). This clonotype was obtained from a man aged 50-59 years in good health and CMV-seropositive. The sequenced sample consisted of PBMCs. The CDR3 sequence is CASSLGGRGALSGNTIYF. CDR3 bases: TGTGCCAGCAGCTTAGGGGGTAGGGGCGCTCTCTCTGGAAACACCATATATTTT.